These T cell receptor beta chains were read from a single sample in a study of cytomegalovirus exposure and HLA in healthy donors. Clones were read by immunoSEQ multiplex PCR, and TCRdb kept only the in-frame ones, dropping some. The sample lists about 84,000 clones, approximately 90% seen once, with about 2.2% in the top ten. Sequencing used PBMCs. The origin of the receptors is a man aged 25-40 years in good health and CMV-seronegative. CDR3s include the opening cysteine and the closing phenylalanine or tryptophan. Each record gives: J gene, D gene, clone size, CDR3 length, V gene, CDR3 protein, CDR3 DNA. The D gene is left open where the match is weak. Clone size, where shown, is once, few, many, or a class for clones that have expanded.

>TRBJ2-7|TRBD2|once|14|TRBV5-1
CASTEGIAGSEQYF
TGCGCCAGCACGGAAGGGATAGCGGGAAGCGAGCAGTACTTC
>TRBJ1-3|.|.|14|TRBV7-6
CASSSPKRGNTIYF
TGTGCCAGCAGCTCTCCCAAGCGTGGAAACACCATATATTTT
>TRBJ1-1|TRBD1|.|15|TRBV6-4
CASSDSGQGLTEAFF
TGTGCCAGCAGTGACTCGGGACAGGGTCTTACTGAAGCTTTCTTT
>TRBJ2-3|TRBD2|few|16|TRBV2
CASSSMGGANEDTQYF
TGTGCCAGCAGTTCCATGGGAGGGGCGAATGAAGATACGCAGTATTTT
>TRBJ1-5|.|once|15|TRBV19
CASSITGPSNQPQHF
TGTGCCAGTAGTATAACAGGTCCTAGCAATCAGCCCCAGCATTTT
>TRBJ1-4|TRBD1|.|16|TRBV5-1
CASSLKTGGENEKLFF
TGCGCCAGCAGCTTAAAGACAGGGGGCGAAAATGAAAAACTGTTTTTT
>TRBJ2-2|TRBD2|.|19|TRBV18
CASSPNIVSGTMRTGELFF
TGTGCCAGCTCACCGAACATCGTTTCCGGGACTATGCGCACCGGGGAGCTGTTTTTT
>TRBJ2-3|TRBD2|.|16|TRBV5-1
CASSLGLAGAGDTQYF
TGCGCCAGCAGCTTGGGACTAGCGGGGGCGGGAGATACGCAGTATTTT
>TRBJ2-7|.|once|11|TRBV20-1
CSARNYYEQYF
TGCAGTGCTAGAAATTACTACGAGCAGTACTTC
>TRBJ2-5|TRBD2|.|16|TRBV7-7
CASSLLEPGGGETQYF
TGTGCTAGCAGCCTTCTGGAACCGGGAGGGGGAGAGACCCAGTACTTC
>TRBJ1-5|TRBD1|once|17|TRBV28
CASSLFSGTGVGQPQHF
TGTGCCAGCAGTTTATTCTCCGGGACAGGGGTTGGGCAGCCCCAGCATTTT
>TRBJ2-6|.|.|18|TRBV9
CASSVAPHPGAGANVLTF
TGTGCCAGCAGCGTAGCCCCGCATCCCGGGGCTGGGGCCAACGTCCTGACTTTC
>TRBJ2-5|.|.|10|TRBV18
CASSKETQYF
TGTGCCAGCTCCAAAGAGACCCAGTACTTC
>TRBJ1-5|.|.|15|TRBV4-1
CASSQEHGSNQPQHF
TGCGCCAGCAGCCAAGAGCACGGGAGCAATCAGCCCCAGCATTTT
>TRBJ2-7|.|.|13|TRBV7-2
CASSFSGLLEQYF
TGTGCCAGCAGCTTCTCTGGACTCTTGGAGCAGTACTTC
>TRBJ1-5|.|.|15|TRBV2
CASTLTDLGNQPQHF
TGTGCCAGCACCCTGACAGACCTAGGGAATCAGCCCCAGCATTTT
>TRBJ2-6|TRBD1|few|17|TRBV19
CASTRNRGFSGANVLTF
TGTGCCAGTACCCGAAACAGGGGGTTTTCTGGGGCCAACGTCCTGACTTTC
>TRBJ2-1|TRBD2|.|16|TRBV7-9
CASSSALAGSYNEQFF
TGTGCCAGCAGCTCTGCACTAGCGGGGTCTTACAATGAGCAGTTCTTC
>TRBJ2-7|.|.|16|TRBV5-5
CASSLYIGTYRYEQYF
TGTGCCAGCAGCTTGTATATCGGGACTTATCGATACGAGCAGTACTTC
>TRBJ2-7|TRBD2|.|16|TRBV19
CASSISGAGAIYEQYF
TGTGCCAGTAGTATATCGGGAGCGGGGGCGATCTACGAGCAGTACTTC
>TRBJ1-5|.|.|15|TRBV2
CASSAGPGGNQPQHF
TGTGCCAGCAGTGCAGGGCCCGGCGGCAATCAGCCCCAGCATTTT
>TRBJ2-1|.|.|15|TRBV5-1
CASSVPEPSYNEQFF
TGCGCCAGCAGCGTCCCGGAGCCCTCCTACAATGAGCAGTTCTTC
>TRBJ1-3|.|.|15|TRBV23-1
CASSQHTGFGNTIYF
TGCGCCAGCAGTCAACACACAGGGTTCGGAAACACCATATATTTT
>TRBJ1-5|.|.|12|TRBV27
CASSFGGQPQHF
TGTGCCAGCAGTTTCGGAGGGCAGCCCCAGCATTTT
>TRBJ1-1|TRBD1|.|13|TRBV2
CASSLGQVSEAFF
TGTGCCAGCAGTTTAGGACAGGTTAGTGAAGCTTTCTTT
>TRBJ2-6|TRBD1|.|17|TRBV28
CASSRPQGTGGANVLTF
TGTGCCAGCAGTCGACCACAGGGGACGGGGGGGGCCAACGTCCTGACTTTC
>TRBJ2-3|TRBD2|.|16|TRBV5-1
CASSLARDYLTDTQYF
TGCGCCAGCAGCTTGGCCCGGGACTACCTCACAGATACGCAGTATTTT
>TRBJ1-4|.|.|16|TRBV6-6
CASSYSVVQVNEKLFF
TGTGCCAGCAGTTACTCCGTCGTCCAGGTTAATGAAAAACTGTTTTTT
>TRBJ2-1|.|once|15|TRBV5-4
CASSLEQVTYNEQFF
TGTGCCAGCAGCTTGGAACAGGTCACCTACAATGAGCAGTTCTTC
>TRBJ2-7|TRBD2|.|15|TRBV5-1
CASSPELGLSYEQYF
TGCGCCAGCAGCCCGGAACTGGGACTATCCTACGAGCAGTACTTC
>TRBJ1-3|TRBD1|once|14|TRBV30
CAGTRTGAGNTIYF
TGTGCCGGAACCCGGACAGGGGCTGGAAACACCATATATTTT
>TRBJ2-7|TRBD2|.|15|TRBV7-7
CASSLRAGGSYEQYF
TGTGCTAGCAGCTTAAGGGCGGGGGGATCCTACGAGCAGTACTTC
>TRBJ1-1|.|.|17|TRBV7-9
CASSLPIRERENTEAFF
TGTGCCAGCAGCTTACCCATCCGCGAGAGGGAGAATACTGAAGCTTTCTTT
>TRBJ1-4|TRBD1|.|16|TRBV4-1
CASRPGYRGTNEKLFF
TGCGCCAGCAGACCCGGGTACAGGGGAACTAATGAAAAACTGTTTTTT
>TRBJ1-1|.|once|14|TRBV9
CASSVAGGNTEAFF
TGTGCCAGCAGCGTAGCTGGAGGGAACACTGAAGCTTTCTTT
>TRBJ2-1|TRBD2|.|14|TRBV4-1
CASSQGGGSGEQFF
TGCGCCAGCAGCCAAGGCGGCGGGAGTGGGGAGCAGTTCTTC
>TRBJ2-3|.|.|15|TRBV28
CASSPPTISADTQYF
TGTGCCAGCAGTCCGCCGACTATTAGCGCAGATACGCAGTATTTT
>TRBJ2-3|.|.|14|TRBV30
CAWSQGFLTDTQYF
TGTGCCTGGAGTCAGGGTTTCCTCACAGATACGCAGTATTTT
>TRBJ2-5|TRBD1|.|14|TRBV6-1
CASSRSGGKETQYF
TGTGCCAGCAGTAGGTCAGGGGGCAAAGAGACCCAGTACTTC
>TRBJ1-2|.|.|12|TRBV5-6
CASSFPQSGYTF
TGTGCCAGCAGCTTCCCCCAGTCCGGCTACACCTTC
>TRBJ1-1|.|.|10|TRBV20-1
CSATRTEAFF
TGCAGTGCTACTAGGACTGAAGCTTTCTTT
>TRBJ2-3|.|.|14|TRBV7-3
CASSSTHSPSSQYF
TGTGCCAGCAGCTCTACCCATAGTCCTTCTTCGCAGTATTTT